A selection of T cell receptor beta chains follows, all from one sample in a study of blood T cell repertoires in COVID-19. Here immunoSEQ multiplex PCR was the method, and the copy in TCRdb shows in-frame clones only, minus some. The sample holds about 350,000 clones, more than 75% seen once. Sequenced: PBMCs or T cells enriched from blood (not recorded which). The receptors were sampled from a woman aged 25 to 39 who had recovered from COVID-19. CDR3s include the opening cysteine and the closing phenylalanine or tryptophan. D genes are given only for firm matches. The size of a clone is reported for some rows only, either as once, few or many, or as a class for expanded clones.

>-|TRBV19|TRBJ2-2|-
TGTGCCAGTAGTCCGGGGTTGACCGGGGAGCTGTTTTTT
CASSPGLTGELFF
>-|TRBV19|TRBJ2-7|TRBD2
TGTGCCAGTAGTATAAGGCCGCTTGGGAGGGACGAGCAGTACTTC
CASSIRPLGRDEQYF
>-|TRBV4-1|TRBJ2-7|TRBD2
TGCGCCAGCAGCCAGGTAGCGGGGGGGTCCTACGAGCAGTACTTC
CASSQVAGGSYEQYF
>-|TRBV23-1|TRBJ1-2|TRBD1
TGCGCCAGCAGTCAATCGGGGACAGCTCCTCCCTATGGCTACACCTTC
CASSQSGTAPPYGYTF
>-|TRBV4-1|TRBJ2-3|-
TGCGCCAGCAGCCAAGAAGGGGCAGGGGATCCAGATACGCAGTATTTT
CASSQEGAGDPDTQYF
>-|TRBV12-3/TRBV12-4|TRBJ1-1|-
TGTGCCAGCAGTTTAGGACAACACACTGAAGCTTTCTTT
CASSLGQHTEAFF
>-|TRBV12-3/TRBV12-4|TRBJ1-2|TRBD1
TGTGCCAGCAGTTCCCGGACAGGGGGGGGCTACACCTTC
CASSSRTGGGYTF
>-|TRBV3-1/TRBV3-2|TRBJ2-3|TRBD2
TGTGCCAGCAGCCATCTAACCGGGACTAGCGGGGGGACTCCCTTCACAGATACGCAGTATTTT
CASSHLTGTSGGTPFTDTQYF
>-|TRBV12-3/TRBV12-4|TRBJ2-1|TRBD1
TGTGCCAGCAGCGTACAGGGGTACAATGAGCAGTTCTTC
CASSVQGYNEQFF
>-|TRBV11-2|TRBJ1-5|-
TGTGCCAGCAGCTTGCGGGATAGCAATCAGCCCCAGCATTTT
CASSLRDSNQPQHF
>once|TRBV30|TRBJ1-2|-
TGTGCCTGGGGTCGGGGAGATGTTAACTATGGCTACACCTTC
CAWGRGDVNYGYTF
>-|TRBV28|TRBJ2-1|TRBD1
TGTGCCAGCACCCTGCCGGGACAGGGGCTCGGCAATGAGCAGTTCTTC
CASTLPGQGLGNEQFF
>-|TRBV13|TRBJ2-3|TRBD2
TGTGCCAGCAGCCCGGGACTAGCGGGGGGGACAGATACGCAGTATTTT
CASSPGLAGGTDTQYF
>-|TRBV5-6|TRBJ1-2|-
TGTGCCAGCAGCTTGGCGGCGGGACATGGCTACACCTTC
CASSLAAGHGYTF
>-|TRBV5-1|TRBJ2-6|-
TGCGCCAGCAGCTTGGTTAATACGGGAGCTGGGGCCAACGTCCTGACTTTC
CASSLVNTGAGANVLTF
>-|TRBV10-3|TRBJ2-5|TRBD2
TGTGCCATCAGTCGAGTTAGCGGGGGGCCGGAGACCCAGTACTTC
CAISRVSGGPETQYF
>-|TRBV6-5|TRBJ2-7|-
TGTGCCAGCACCCGATATTCGAGCGGCTCCTACGAGCAGTACTTC
CASTRYSSGSYEQYF
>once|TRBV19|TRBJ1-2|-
TGTGCCAGCAACACGGCTCCGGGGGGCTACACCTTC
CASNTAPGGYTF
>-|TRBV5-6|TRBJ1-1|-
TGTGCCAGCAGCCTAGAGGACACTGAAGCTTTCTTT
CASSLEDTEAFF
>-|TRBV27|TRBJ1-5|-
TGTGCCAGCAGTCGAACCACGGCCCGGGATCAGCCCCAGCATTTT
CASSRTTARDQPQHF
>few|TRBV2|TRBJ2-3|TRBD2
TGTGCCAGCAGTGAAGCCTACCGTACTAGCGGGGAAACAGATACGCAGTATTTT
CASSEAYRTSGETDTQYF
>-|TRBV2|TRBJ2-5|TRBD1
TGTGCCAGCAGTCCAGGGGGTGGGCAAGAGACCCAGTACTTC
CASSPGGGQETQYF
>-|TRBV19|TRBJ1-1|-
TGTGCCACCAGGGAGGGAGGCGTGAACACTGAAGCTTTCTTT
CATREGGVNTEAFF
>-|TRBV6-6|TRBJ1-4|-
TGTGCCAGCAGTTATCGAGGGGGTGAAAAACTGTTTTTT
CASSYRGGEKLFF
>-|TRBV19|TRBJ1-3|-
TGTGCCAGTGCCCAACAGCACTCTGGAAACACCATATATTTT
CASAQQHSGNTIYF
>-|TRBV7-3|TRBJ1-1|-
TGTGCCAGCAGCCGTTACCCCCCAGGCACTGAAGCTTTCTTT
CASSRYPPGTEAFF
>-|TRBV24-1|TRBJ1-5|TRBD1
TGTGCCACCAGTGACTCGACAGGGAATCAGCCCCAGCATTTT
CATSDSTGNQPQHF
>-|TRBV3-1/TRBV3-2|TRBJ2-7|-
TGTGCCAGCAGCCCACTCCCAAACTCCTACGAGCAGTACTTC
CASSPLPNSYEQYF
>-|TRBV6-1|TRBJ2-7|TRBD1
TGTGCCAGCAGTGAACCTCCGGCAGGGGGATACGAGCAGTACTTC
CASSEPPAGGYEQYF
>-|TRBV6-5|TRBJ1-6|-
TGTGCCAGCAGTTATCAGGGTTTAATAAATTCACCCCTCCACTTT
CASSYQGLINSPLHF